This entry describes one T cell receptor beta chain. Its target is not known. The data were obtained in a study of T cell repertoires in cytomegalovirus infection. The wider study: CMV epitopes used comprised recently identified HLA-C-restricted ones and well-studied HLA-B-restricted ones.

TCRdb re-called the reads through MiXCR, storing one row per CDR3 protein. The table has about 740,000 distinct CDR3 sequences, roughly 36% seen once. The CDR3 length is 14 residues. The J segment lost 4 bases and the V segment lost 5 bases, leaving 5 bases of the junction unmatched. Study-level points and caveats: CMV carriers with the relevant HLA were identified by cumulative public TCR beta family frequency.

This specimen was cultured PBMCs, taken from culture after CMV antigen stimulation. The receptor's source is a human donor in good health (CMV status not recorded). Some clones in this sample may be carry-over from other donors' samples. The rearrangement links TRBV12-3 or TRBV12-4 to TRBJ2-5, with 9 bases matching TRBD1. The chain's CDR3 is CASSRGQGVETQYF. In DNA form, the CDR3 reads TGTGCCAGCAGTAGGGGACAGGGCGTAGAGACCCAGTACTTC.